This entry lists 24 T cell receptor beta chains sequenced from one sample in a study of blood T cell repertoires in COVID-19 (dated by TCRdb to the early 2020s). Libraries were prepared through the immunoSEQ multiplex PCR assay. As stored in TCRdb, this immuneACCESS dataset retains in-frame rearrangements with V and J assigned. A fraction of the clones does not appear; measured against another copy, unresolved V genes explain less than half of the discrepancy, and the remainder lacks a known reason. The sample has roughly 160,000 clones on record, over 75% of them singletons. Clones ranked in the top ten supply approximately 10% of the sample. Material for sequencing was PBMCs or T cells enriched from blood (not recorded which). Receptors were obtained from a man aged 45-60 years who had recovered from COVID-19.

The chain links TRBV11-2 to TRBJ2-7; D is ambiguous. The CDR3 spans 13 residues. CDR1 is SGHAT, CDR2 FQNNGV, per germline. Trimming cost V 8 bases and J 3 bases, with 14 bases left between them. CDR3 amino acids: CASALSGSYEQYF. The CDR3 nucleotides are TGTGCCAGCGCCCTCTCGGGTAGCTACGAGCAGTACTTC. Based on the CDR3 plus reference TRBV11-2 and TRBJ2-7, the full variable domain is EAGVAQSPRYKIIEKRQSVAFWCNPISGHATLYWYQQILGQGPKLLIQFQNNGVVDDSQLPKDRFSAERLKGVDSTLKIQPAKLEDSAVYLCASALSGSYEQYFGPGTRLTVT.

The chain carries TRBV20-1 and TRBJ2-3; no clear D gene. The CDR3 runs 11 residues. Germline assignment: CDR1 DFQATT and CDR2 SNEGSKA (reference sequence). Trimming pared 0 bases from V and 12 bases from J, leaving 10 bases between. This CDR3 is CSAREAVPQYF. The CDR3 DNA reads TGCAGTGCTAGAGAGGCTGTCCCCCAGTATTTT.

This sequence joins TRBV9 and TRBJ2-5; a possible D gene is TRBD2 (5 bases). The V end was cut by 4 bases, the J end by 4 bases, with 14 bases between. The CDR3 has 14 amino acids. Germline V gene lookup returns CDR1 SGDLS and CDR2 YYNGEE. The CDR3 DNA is TGTGCCAGCAGCCCCCCCGGGATAGGAGAGACCCAGTACTTC. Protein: CASSPPGIGETQYF.

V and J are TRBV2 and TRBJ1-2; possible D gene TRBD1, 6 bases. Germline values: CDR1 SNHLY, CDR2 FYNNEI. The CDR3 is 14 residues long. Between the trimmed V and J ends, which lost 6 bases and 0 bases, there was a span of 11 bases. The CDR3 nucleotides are TGTGCCAGCAGAAACAGGGCTGCTAACTATGGCTACACCTTC. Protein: CASRNRAANYGYTF.

The CDR3 loop is CASRSGTGTGDTQYF. CDR3 bases: TGTGCCAGCAGATCCGGGACAGGGACCGGGGATACGCAGTATTTT. The genes are TRBV6-5 and TRBJ2-3; 9 nucleotides agree with TRBD1. J was trimmed by 6 bases and V by 6 bases; bases with no gene match: 10. Per germline, CDR1 MNHEY and CDR2 SVGAGI. This CDR3 contains 15 residues.

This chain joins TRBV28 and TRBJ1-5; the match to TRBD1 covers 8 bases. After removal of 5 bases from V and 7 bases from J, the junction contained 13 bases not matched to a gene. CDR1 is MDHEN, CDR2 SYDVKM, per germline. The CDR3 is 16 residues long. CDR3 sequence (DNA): TGTGCCAGCAGTCTCCCGACAGGGGCGGGATTACAGCCCCAGCATTTT. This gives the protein CASSLPTGAGLQPQHF.

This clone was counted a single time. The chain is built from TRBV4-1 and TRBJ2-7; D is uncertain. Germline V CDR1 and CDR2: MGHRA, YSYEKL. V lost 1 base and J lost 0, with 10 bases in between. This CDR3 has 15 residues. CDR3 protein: CASSQGARSSYEQYF. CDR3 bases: TGCGCCAGCAGCCAAGGAGCAAGGAGCTCCTACGAGCAGTACTTC.

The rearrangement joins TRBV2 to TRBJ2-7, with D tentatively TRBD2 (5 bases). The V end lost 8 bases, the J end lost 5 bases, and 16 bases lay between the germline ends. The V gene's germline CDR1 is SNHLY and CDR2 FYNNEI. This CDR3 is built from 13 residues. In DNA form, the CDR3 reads TGTGCCAGCGGACTGAGTCCGGGCCACGAGCAGTACTTC. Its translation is CASGLSPGHEQYF.

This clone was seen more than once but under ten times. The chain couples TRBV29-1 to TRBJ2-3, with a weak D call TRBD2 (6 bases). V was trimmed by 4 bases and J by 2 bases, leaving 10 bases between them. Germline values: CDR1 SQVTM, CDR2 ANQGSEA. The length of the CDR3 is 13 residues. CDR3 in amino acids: CSVGRGYTDTQYF. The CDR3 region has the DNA TGCAGCGTTGGGCGGGGCTACACAGATACGCAGTATTTT.

The CDR3 DNA follows: TGTGCCAGCAGCTTGGAGGGACTAGCGGGGGGGCCGGAGACCCAGTACTTC. This codes for CASSLEGLAGGPETQYF. V usage is TRBV5-4 and J usage is TRBJ2-5; TRBD2 agrees at 16 bases. Germline loops: CDR1 SGHNT, CDR2 YYREEE (reference sequence). The CDR3 covers 17 residues. After removal of 0 bases from V and 5 bases from J, the junction contained 4 bases not matched to a gene.

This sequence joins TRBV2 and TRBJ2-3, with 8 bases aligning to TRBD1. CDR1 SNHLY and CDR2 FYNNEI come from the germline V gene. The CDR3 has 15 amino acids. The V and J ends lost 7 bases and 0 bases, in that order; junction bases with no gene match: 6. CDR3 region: CASIGQGTSTDTQYF. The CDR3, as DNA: TGTGCCAGCATTGGACAGGGCACTAGCACAGATACGCAGTATTTT.

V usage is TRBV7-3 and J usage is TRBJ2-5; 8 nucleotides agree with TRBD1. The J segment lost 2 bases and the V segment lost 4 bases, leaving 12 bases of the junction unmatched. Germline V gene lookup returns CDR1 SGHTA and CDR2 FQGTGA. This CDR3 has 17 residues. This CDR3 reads CASSSIAGGRGQETQYF. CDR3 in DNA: TGTGCCAGCAGCTCGATTGCAGGGGGCCGGGGGCAAGAGACCCAGTACTTC.

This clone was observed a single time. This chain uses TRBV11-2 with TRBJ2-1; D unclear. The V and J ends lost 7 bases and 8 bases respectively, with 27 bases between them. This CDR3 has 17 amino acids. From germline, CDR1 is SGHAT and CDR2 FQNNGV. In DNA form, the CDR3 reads TGTGCCAGCATCCCCGGAAAGTGGCTAGAGGTGTCCCATGAGCAGTTCTTC. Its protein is CASIPGKWLEVSHEQFF. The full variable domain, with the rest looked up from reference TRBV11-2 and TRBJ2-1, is EAGVAQSPRYKIIEKRQSVAFWCNPISGHATLYWYQQILGQGPKLLIQFQNNGVVDDSQLPKDRFSAERLKGVDSTLKIQPAKLEDSAVYLCASIPGKWLEVSHEQFFGPGTRLTVL.

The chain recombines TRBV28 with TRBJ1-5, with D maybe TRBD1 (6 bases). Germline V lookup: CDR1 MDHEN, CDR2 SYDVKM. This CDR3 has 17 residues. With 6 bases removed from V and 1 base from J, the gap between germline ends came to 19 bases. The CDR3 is CASSATQGIRSNQPQHF. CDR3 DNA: TGTGCCAGCAGCGCTACTCAGGGGATTAGGAGCAATCAGCCCCAGCATTTT.

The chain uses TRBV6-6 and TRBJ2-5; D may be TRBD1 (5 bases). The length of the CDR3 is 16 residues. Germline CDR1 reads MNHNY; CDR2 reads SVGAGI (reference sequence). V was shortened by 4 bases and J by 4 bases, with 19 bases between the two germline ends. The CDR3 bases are TGTGCCAGCAGTTTCCGGGCAAAAAAAAGGGGAGAGACCCAGTACTTC. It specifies CASSFRAKKRGETQYF.

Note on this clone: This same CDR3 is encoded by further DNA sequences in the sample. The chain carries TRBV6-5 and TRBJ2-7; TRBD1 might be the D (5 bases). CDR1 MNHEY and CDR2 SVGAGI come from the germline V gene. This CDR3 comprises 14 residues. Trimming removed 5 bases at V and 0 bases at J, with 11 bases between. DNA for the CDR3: TGTGCCAGCAGTCCCCGGACACTCTCCTACGAGCAGTACTTC. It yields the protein CASSPRTLSYEQYF.

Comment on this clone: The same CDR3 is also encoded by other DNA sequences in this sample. The CDR3 loop is CASSPGGYQETQYF. The DNA for the CDR3 is TGTGCCAGCTCACCGGGCGGGTACCAAGAGACCCAGTACTTC. This rearrangement joins TRBV18 to TRBJ2-5; perhaps TRBD2 as D (5 bases). The germline V and J ends were trimmed by 3 bases and 0 bases, with 8 bases remaining between them. Germline V gene sequence: CDR1 KGHSH, CDR2 LQKENI. This CDR3 has 14 amino acids.

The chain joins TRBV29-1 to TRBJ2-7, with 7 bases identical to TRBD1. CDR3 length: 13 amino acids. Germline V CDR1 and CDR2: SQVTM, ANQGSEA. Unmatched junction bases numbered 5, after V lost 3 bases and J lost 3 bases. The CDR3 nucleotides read TGCAGCGTTGACGATGGGACAGACTACGAGCAGTACTTC. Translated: CSVDDGTDYEQYF.

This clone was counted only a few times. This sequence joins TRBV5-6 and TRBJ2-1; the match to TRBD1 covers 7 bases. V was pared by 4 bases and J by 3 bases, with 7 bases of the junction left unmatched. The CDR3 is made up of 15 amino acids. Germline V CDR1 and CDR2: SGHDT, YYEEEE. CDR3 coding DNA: TGTGCCAGCAGCAGTACAGGGGAATTCTACAATGAGCAGTTCTTC. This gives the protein CASSSTGEFYNEQFF.

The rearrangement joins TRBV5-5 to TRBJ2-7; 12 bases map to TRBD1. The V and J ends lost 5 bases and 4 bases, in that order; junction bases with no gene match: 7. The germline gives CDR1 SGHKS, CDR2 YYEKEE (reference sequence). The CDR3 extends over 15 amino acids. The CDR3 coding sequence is TGTGCCAGCAGAACCCGGGACAGGGGGCTGTACGAGCAGTACTTC. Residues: CASRTRDRGLYEQYF.

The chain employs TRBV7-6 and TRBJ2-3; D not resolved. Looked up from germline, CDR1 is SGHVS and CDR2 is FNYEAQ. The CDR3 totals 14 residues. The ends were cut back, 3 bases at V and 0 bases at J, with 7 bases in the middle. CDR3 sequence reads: CASSLALSTDTQYF. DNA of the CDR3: TGTGCCAGCAGCTTGGCACTAAGCACAGATACGCAGTATTTT.

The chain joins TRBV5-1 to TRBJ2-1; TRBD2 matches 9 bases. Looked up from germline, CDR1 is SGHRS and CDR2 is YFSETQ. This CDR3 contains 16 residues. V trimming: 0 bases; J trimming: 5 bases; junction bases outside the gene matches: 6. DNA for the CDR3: TGCGCCAGCAGCTTGGCGCTAGCGGGAATCGACAATGAGCAGTTCTTC. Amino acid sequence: CASSLALAGIDNEQFF. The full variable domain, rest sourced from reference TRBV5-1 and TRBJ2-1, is KAGVTQTPRYLIKTRGQQVTLSCSPISGHRSVSWYQQTPGQGLQFLFEYFSETQRNKGNFPGRFSGRQFSNSRSEMNVSTLELGDSALYLCASSLALAGIDNEQFFGPGTRLTVL.

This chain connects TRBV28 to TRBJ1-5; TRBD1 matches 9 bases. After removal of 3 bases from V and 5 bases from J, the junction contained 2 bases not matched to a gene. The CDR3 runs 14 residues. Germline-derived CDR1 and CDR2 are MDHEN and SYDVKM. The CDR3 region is CASSFWTGDQPQHF. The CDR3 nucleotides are TGTGCCAGCAGTTTCTGGACAGGGGATCAGCCCCAGCATTTT. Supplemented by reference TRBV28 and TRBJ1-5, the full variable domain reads DVKVTQSSRYLVKRTGEKVFLECVQDMDHENMFWYRQDPGLGLRLIYFSYDVKMKEKGDIPEGYSVSREKKERFSLILESASTNQTSMYLCASSFWTGDQPQHFGDGTRLSIL.

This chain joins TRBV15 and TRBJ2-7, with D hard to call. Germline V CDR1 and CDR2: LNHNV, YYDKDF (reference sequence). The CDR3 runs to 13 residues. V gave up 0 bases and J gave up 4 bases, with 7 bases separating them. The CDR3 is CATSRDPGYEQYF. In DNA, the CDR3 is TGTGCCACCAGCAGAGATCCGGGTTACGAGCAGTACTTC. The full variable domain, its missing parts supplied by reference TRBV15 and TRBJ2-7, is DAMVIQNPRYQVTQFGKPVTLSCSQTLNHNVMYWYQQKSSQAPKLLFHYYDKDFNNEADTPDNFQSRRPNTSFCFLDIRSPGLGDTAMYLCATSRDPGYEQYFGPGTRLTVT.